This TCR beta chain was documented in a study of response to subunit inactivated influenza vaccine. Study observations and caveats: Researchers suggested that each seasonal influenza vaccination recruits few new T cells.

Using its own MiXCR run on the RT-PCR reads, TCRdb lists one record per CDR3 protein. The data contain some 500,000 distinct CDR3 sequences, 13% of them seen just once; the ten biggest clones take up under 15%. The CDR3 sequence is 16 residues long. The V and J ends lost 0 bases and 8 bases respectively, with 19 bases between them. Per germline, CDR1 LGHNA and CDR2 YSLEER. This clonotype was recorded a few times. Antigen: not known. This clonotype was sampled from a man in his fifties or sixties who received an inactivated influenza vaccine. The material sequenced was PBMCs from blood, taken 45 days after vaccination. V is TRBV4-3 and J is TRBJ1-2; D is possibly TRBD1 (5 bases). DNA of the CDR3: TGCGCCAGCAGCCAAGATCCTTTCGGGTCAGGGAAGGGCTACACCTTC. Protein: CASSQDPFGSGKGYTF.